This T cell receptor beta chain was sequenced in a study of T cell repertoires in aging, cancer and after chemotherapy (dated by TCRdb to about 2019). About the study as a whole: Donors were distributed across six age groups ranging from 30 or younger to 70 or older, with at least three individuals included per group. To examine immunoaging and T cell reconstitution after chemotherapy, the study profiled TCR beta repertoires in peripheral blood from healthy donors and cancer patients. The cohort comprised 218 cancer patients, 85 to 94 with hematological and some 120 with solid cancers, plus 95 healthy donors as a reference group. In the solid tumor group, the paired samples taken before and after chemotherapy came from patients with brain tumors (glioblastoma) who were receiving therapy based on temozolomide. The full dataset contained several million TCR reads.

The CDR3 covers 15 residues, taking in both the cysteine and the phenylalanine. The entry retains the CDR3 DNA only, 45 bases that are in frame from base 1. The germline V gene gives CDR1 as SGHRS and CDR2 as YFSETQ. V is cut by 0 bases and J by 3 bases, and the space between the germline ends is 11 bases. Genomic DNA extracted from peripheral blood, rather than sorted cells or RNA, was used as the source for amplification of TCR beta rearrangements. What the study reported, not specific to this receptor: According to the authors, the repertoire data do not allow conclusions to be drawn about immunological memory after chemotherapy. Compared with age-matched healthy donors, untreated patients with hematological or solid cancers had significantly lower TCR diversity and higher clonality in blood. In both cancer cohorts, median generation probability rose over the chemotherapy interval, which suggests that the repertoire was reconstituted through rebound thymic output. In healthy donors, the decline in TCR diversity with age was mainly explained by loss of richness, whereas in cancer patients loss of evenness was also found to contribute.

Using a mixed TRB-A/B primer pool, multiplex touch-down PCR amplified rearranged TRB sequences covering the V, D and J segments. Two consecutive PCR reactions with Phusion HS II polymerase added Illumina adapters and sample indices to the amplicons. After gel purification with the NucleoSpin Gel and PCR Clean-up kit, the amplicons were checked using Qubit and an Agilent 2100 Bioanalyzer. The libraries were sequenced on an Illumina MiSeq with 600-cycle, single-indexed, paired-end runs. Concerning the study's data processing: MiXCR versions 2.12 and 3.0.5 were used to process TRB sequences. Each unique CDR3 nucleotide sequence was treated as one clone, and only productive sequences with two or more reads were kept. The repertoire metrics were Shannon diversity, evenness, clonality (defined as one minus evenness), and alpha-parameterized diversity profiles covering alpha 0 to 5. Generation probabilities of clones in paired pre- and post-chemotherapy samples were computed with the IGoR algorithm. The public reads were run again by TCRdb, first through fastp at Q25 and then through MiXCR, and only productive beta chains were kept. Entries that share a CDR3 protein sequence are merged under the most common genes and DNA. The V and J calls follow TCRdb's processing rather than the paper's. This sample comprises some 20,000 distinct CDR3 sequences, roughly 37% of them detected only once. More than 15% of the sample is in the top ten clones.

A remark on this clonotype: Which antigen it targets is not known. No base-level quality is on record; no much larger clone is a single base apart.

The rearrangement combines TRBV5-1 with TRBJ2-3; perhaps TRBD1 is the D gene, with 5 bases matching. Material: blood. The TCR comes from a human donor with a solid tumor. The DNA sequence is given as TGCGCCAGCAGCTTGGAGGGCCAGGGAACAGATACGCAGTATTTT. Translated, this gives CASSLEGQGTDTQYF.